The rows below give T cell receptor beta chains drawn from one sample of a study of blood T cell repertoires in COVID-19. Sequenced by immunoSEQ multiplex PCR; TCRdb stores in-frame clones only, minus some. The sample gives roughly 95,000 clones, 82% of which show up once; more than 5.5% is in the top ten. Material for sequencing was peripheral blood. Receptors were obtained from a man aged 45-65 years with active or convalescent COVID-19. CDR3s include the opening cysteine and the closing phenylalanine or tryptophan. D genes are given only for firm matches. Size tells how often a clone was seen (once, few, many) or the class of an expanded clone, and some rows leave it out.

.,TRBJ1-2,.,TRBV5-1,TGCGCCAGCAGTCAAACGTCAGGGTCGGTCAGTCTTGGCTACACCTTC,CASSQTSGSVSLGYTF
TRBD1,TRBJ2-2,.,TRBV10-1,TGCGCCAGCAGTGATCGGGACAGGGCAACCGGGGAGCTGTTTTTT,CASSDRDRATGELFF
.,TRBJ2-3,.,TRBV19,TGTGCCAGTAGTCCCCCCAGGGGTGCTAGCACAGATACGCAGTATTTT,CASSPPRGASTDTQYF
.,TRBJ1-1,.,TRBV13,TGTGCCAGCAGCTTACGGGGGGAAGGGCCCGTCACTGAAGCTTTCTTT,CASSLRGEGPVTEAFF
.,TRBJ1-2,.,TRBV7-9,TGTGCCAGCAGCCCAGAATTTAACTATGGCTACACCTTC,CASSPEFNYGYTF
TRBD1,TRBJ2-7,.,TRBV7-9,TGTGCCAGCAGCCTTTCCGGGACAGGAATTGCCGAGCAGTACTTC,CASSLSGTGIAEQYF
TRBD2,TRBJ2-3,.,TRBV10-1,TGCGCCAGCAGAGAGACTAGCGGGGCCACAGATACGCAGTATTTT,CASRETSGATDTQYF
TRBD2,TRBJ2-1,.,TRBV5-1,TGCGCCAGCAGCCCCGGACTAGCGGGGGGGCATAATGAGCAGTTCTTC,CASSPGLAGGHNEQFF
TRBD2,TRBJ2-5,.,TRBV7-9,TGTGCCAGCAGCCCCCGACTAGCGAAAGAGACCCAGTACTTC,CASSPRLAKETQYF
TRBD2,TRBJ2-3,.,TRBV6-4,TGTGCCAGCAGTGACTCGACAGCGGGGGGCCACGATACGCAGTATTTT,CASSDSTAGGHDTQYF
.,TRBJ2-3,few,TRBV4-1,TGCGCCAGCAGTCGACAGGAGTCCACAGATACGCAGTATTTT,CASSRQESTDTQYF
.,TRBJ2-7,.,TRBV10-2,TGCGCCAGCAGTGACGGCGGGACCTACGAGCAGTACTTC,CASSDGGTYEQYF
.,TRBJ2-5,once,TRBV6-2/TRBV6-3,TGTGCCAGCAGTCTAAACAGGTACCAAGAGACCCAGTACTTC,CASSLNRYQETQYF
TRBD2,TRBJ2-3,.,TRBV11-2,TGTGCCAGCAGCCTAGGACTAGCGATAGATACGCAGTATTTT,CASSLGLAIDTQYF
TRBD1,TRBJ1-5,.,TRBV19,TGTGCCAGTAGTCTCGGCCAGGGGGGTCAGCCCCAGCATTTT,CASSLGQGGQPQHF
TRBD1,TRBJ1-1,.,TRBV29-1,TGCAGCGTATCCGGGACAGGAGCTAACACTGAAGCTTTCTTT,CSVSGTGANTEAFF
TRBD1,TRBJ2-1,once,TRBV19,TGTGCCAGTAGTATAGACGCGGGACAGGGAAGGAATGAGCAGTTCTTC,CASSIDAGQGRNEQFF
.,TRBJ1-5,.,TRBV3-1/TRBV3-2,TGTGCCAGCAGCCAAGTTCATAGCAATCAGCCCCAGCATTTT,CASSQVHSNQPQHF
TRBD2,TRBJ2-5,.,TRBV7-8,TGTGCCAGCAGCTTAACTAGCGGGGGGTCTGCAGGGACCCAGTACTTC,CASSLTSGGSAGTQYF
.,TRBJ1-2,.,TRBV5-1,TGCGCCAGCAGCCCGGCGGTCAACTATGGCTACACCTTC,CASSPAVNYGYTF